This T cell receptor beta chain was captured by sequencing in a study of hypomethylating agent response in myelodysplastic syndrome (TCRdb year 2021). About the full investigation: The hypomethylating agents azacitidine (about 75% of the 11) or decitabine (3 of 11) were used to treat the patients. Response was defined as complete response or hematologic improvement, and patients who met neither criterion were classified as non-responders. Of the myelodysplastic syndrome patients in the cohort, several were male and 2 were female. Four or five patients did not respond, whereas about six responded with either complete response or hematologic improvement. TET2 was the most frequent mutation, present in about 45% of the 11 patients. Patients had a mean age of approximately 67 +/- 5.9 years, and a diploid cytogenetic profile was the most common. What the work shows at the level of the full study, not this receptor alone: Novel clonotypes emerged more often in responders, while non-responders showed more contracted clonotypes after treatment. Richness, rarefaction diversity and clonality did not change significantly after hypomethylating agent treatment, across all patients or within response groups. Only about a dozen patients were analyzed, making the cohort small. The healthy control donors were not matched in age to the MDS patients, and this mismatch could have affected the comparison between MDS and healthy donors. The shared GLIPH2 clusters might recognize novel MDS antigens, but this possibility was not confirmed and requires experimental validation.

Notes on this clone: Its recognized antigen is unknown. No much larger clonotype is one base removed from it; base qualities were not supplied.

The library came from the immunoSEQ multiplex PCR assay. Survey resolution was applied, with two replicates of about 200 ng each being run for a total of about 400 ng of DNA per sample. The hsTCRB kit detected rearranged TCRB sequences in genomic DNA using multiplex PCR primers targeting V and J genes. In the first PCR, the CDR3 region was amplified for 30 to 35 cycles with the QIAGEN Multiplex PCR Kit. Sample barcodes and Illumina adapters were added to each replicate in an 8-cycle second PCR. Quantification of the pooled libraries was done with a QuantStudio 6 and the KAPA library quantification kit. Approximately 14 pM of pooled libraries went onto an Illumina MiSeq for sequencing, using single-end reads of 156 cycles plus an index read of 15 cycles. As for the original processing: Of 150,000 to 200,000 unique clonotypes, more than 1.5% were flagged by VDJdb annotation as previously reported viral-epitope-specific clonotypes. Raw reads were processed into normalized, annotated TCRB repertoires with the immunoSEQ Data Assistant and immunoSEQ Analyzer. Clonotypes were analyzed with the immunarch R package version 0.6.5 and BioAnalyzer. Every repertoire was downsampled to the clone count of the smallest repertoire before richness was estimated. Clonotypes were classified as expanded, contracted or novel by Fisher's exact tests, with novel defined as zero frequency before treatment. Significantly changed CDR3 beta sequences were clustered with GLIPH2 using simulation_depth=1000 and kmer_min_depth=3, and CDR3s shorter than five residues were excluded. The table was pulled from immuneACCESS by TCRdb, which kept in-frame rearrangements only. Such tables lose some clones; where checked, under half of the loss comes from unresolved V genes, and the rest has no known cause. D and trimming come from the DNA, and the V and J calls and clone size come from that table. The sample table holds about 5,700 clones, of which approximately 87% were seen once. The leading ten clones occupy under 14% of the sample.

T-cell subsets were not sorted, so the analysis was performed on bulk bone marrow. TCR beta CDR3 regions were immunosequenced from bone marrow of fewer than twelve myelodysplastic syndrome patients before and after hypomethylating agent therapy. Each patient contributed a baseline bone marrow plus two to three bone marrows at different post-treatment timepoints for longitudinal repertoire tracking. Genomic DNA was extracted from whole bone marrow, and quality was checked by TapeStation, NanoDrop OneC and PicoGreen assays. The CDR3 starts with the cysteine, ends with the phenylalanine, and has 14 residues. Only the CDR3 DNA is retained, 42 bases long and in frame from the first base. CDR1 and CDR2 are drawn from the germline V gene (reference sequence): LNHNV, YYDKDF. A distance of 6 bases separates the germline ends of V and J, which lose 0 bases and 2 bases respectively.

This clonotype was sampled from a human donor with myelodysplastic syndrome. The rearranged chain carries TRBV15 and TRBJ2-3; no D gene can be assigned with confidence. The starting material was bone marrow, obtained before or after starting hypomethylating agent treatment for myelodysplastic syndrome (not recorded which). The DNA is as follows: TGTGCCACCAGCAGAGAGATTTCCACAGATACGCAGTATTTT. The resulting protein is CATSREISTDTQYF.